This TCR beta chain appears in the sequencing data of a study of shared clonotypes between healthy human individuals. The protocol was immunoSEQ multiplex PCR, while the TCRdb copy is restricted to in-frame clones and leaves out a portion. The profile shows more than 600,000 clones, just over 90% of them singletons. Study-level results: Naive subsets usually exceeded memory subsets in estimated richness. Blood alone was sampled, and tissue repertoires likely differ. Shared clonotypes: about 5.3% naive CD4, around 4% naive CD8, around 2.4% memory CD4, 0.4% memory CD8. Non-shared clonotypes displayed generation probabilities falling below those of clonotypes present in all four donors.

The germline V gene has CDR1 KGHSH and CDR2 LQKENI. There are 17 residues in the CDR3. Trimming stripped 3 bases from V and 2 bases from J, with 17 bases between. Only CD45RO-negative cells positively selected for CCR7 counted as naive CD8 cells, so terminally differentiated effector memory CD45RA+ cells were excluded. In the case of this clone: The antigen is not known.

Sequencing was carried out using naive CD8+ T cells sorted from blood. The chain recombines TRBV18 with TRBJ2-1; a possible D gene is TRBD1 (6 bases). This clonotype was sampled from a man younger than 45 in good health. This chain's CDR3 is CASSPPLGTTTYNEQFF. CDR3 sequence (DNA): TGTGCCAGCTCACCTCCGCTCGGGACAACCACCTACAATGAGCAGTTCTTC.